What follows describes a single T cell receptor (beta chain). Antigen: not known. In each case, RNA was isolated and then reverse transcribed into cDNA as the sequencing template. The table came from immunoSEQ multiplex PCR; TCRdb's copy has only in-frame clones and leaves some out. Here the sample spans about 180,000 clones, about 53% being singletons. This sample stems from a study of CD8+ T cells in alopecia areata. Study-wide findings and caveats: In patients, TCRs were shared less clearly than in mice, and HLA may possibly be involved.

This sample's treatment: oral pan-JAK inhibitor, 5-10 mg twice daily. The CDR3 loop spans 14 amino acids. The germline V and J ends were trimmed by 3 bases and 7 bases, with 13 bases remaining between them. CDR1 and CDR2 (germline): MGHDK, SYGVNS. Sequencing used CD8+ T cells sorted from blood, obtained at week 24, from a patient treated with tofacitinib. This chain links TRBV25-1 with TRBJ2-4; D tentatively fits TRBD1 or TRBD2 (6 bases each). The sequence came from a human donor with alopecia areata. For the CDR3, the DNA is TGTGCCAGCAGTGACCAGTGGGGGGCCAACATTCAGTACTTC. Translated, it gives CASSDQWGANIQYF.